Listed here is a single T cell receptor beta chain. Which antigen it targets is not known. No much larger clone is present one base from it, and per-base qualities are unavailable. Each donor gave one peripheral blood draw, averaging approximately 120 mL, which was collected into heparinised tubes. A BD FACSAria II and a panel including CD45RO, CCR7, CD25, CD127, CD95 and CD27 were used to sort naive, central memory, regulatory and stem cell-like memory CD4+ T cells. Purity was above 95% for every sorted population. PBMCs were isolated immediately by Lymphoprep density gradient centrifugation and stained directly without culture. So that batch effects would be minimized, each experiment stained and sorted samples in pairs, pairing one healthy donor with one patient. This entry comes from a study of beta chain features in type 1 diabetes listed by TCRdb under 2018. In the study overall: Patients and healthy donors did not differ in mean age, gender distribution, total cell number or subset yield. A total of under 120,000,000 sorted cells were examined across all samples, and RNA yield correlated strongly with the number of cells per subset. The study compared TCRB repertoires of sorted circulating CD4+ T cell subsets between recently diagnosed type 1 diabetes patients and matched healthy donors. Regulatory and stem cell-like memory subsets were obtained from only 8 patients and about 8 healthy donors, while naive and central memory subsets were obtained from all 30 or so donors.

The High Capacity cDNA Reverse Transcription Kit was used to reverse transcribe all of the isolated RNA, meaning that expressed TCRB transcripts were what got sequenced. Deep immunoSEQ sequencing was performed on naive, central memory and regulatory T cell samples, with an average of around 3.4 million total reads per sample. After sorted cells were lysed in RLT buffer, RNA was extracted with DNase-treated RNeasy Micro or Mini kits, with the choice depending on cell number. Each cell subset was processed on its own to prevent cross-contamination, while patient and healthy donor samples were processed together. The immunoSEQ multiplex PCR was used to amplify TCRB sequences from cDNA, generating 87-bp fragments that spanned the CDR3 region. The amplicons were sequenced using the Illumina HiSeq platform. The authors' pipeline ran thus. Synthetic template baselines were used to correct PCR bias computationally, reads within Hamming distance 2 were collapsed together, and singletons that could not be merged were discarded. Reads were aligned against IMGT so that V, D and J genes, CDR3 length and insertions or deletions at six rearrangement sites could be assigned. Within each subset, clonotype counts were normalized to sorted cell number, and only after that were true diversity and Gini coefficients computed with the tcR R package. The overlap coefficient, calculated on TCRB nucleotide sequences, was used to measure repertoire sharing. As a proxy for the pre-selection repertoire, out-of-frame TCRB sequences from naive cells were analyzed. TCRdb obtained this table from immuneACCESS and retained in-frame rearrangements with V and J assigned. These tables miss some clones; where compared with another copy, unresolved V genes account for less than half of the shortfall, and the remainder is unexplained. The D gene and trimming were derived from the DNA, and the V and J assignments and clone size from that table. This sample comprises roughly 330,000 clones, about 13% of them detected only once. About 0.015% of the sample comes from the top ten.

The CDR3 contains 14 residues, cysteine and phenylalanine counted. The kept DNA is CDR3 alone, 42 bases in frame from the first base. CDR1 and CDR2, per the germline V gene, are KGHSH and LQKENI. Cut back by 5 bases and 1 base, the V and J ends lie 12 bases apart. Broad study findings and their caveats: The naive, central memory and regulatory TCRB repertoires appeared to resemble one another more closely among patients than among healthy donors. Shorter templates might be favored by PCR, yet because patient and control samples were amplified and corrected together, any such skew would affect both groups equally. Because cDNA was sequenced instead of genomic DNA, activated cells with high expression could be over-represented, although the groups did not differ in activation or CD3 levels. In all four CD4+ subsets, TCRB CDR3 length was moderately but significantly shorter in type 1 diabetes patients. Because the HLA sub-analyses included only small numbers of individuals, any influence of HLA type on TCRB rearrangement was left unresolved. Patients with type 1 diabetes made fewer insertions and deleted more nucleotides at VDJ recombination sites, implying thymic rearrangement abnormalities.

The sequenced sample was naive CD4+ T cells from blood. Sample cell subset or site, as interpreted from the label and publication: true naive CD4+ T cells. The chain is made from TRBV18 and TRBJ2-7, with no confidently assigned D gene. This sequence was found in a woman younger than 30 with type 1 diabetes. The CDR3 region: CASSTYSSSYEQYF. The DNA reads as follows: TGTGCCAGCTCAACATACAGTTCTTCCTACGAGCAGTACTTC.